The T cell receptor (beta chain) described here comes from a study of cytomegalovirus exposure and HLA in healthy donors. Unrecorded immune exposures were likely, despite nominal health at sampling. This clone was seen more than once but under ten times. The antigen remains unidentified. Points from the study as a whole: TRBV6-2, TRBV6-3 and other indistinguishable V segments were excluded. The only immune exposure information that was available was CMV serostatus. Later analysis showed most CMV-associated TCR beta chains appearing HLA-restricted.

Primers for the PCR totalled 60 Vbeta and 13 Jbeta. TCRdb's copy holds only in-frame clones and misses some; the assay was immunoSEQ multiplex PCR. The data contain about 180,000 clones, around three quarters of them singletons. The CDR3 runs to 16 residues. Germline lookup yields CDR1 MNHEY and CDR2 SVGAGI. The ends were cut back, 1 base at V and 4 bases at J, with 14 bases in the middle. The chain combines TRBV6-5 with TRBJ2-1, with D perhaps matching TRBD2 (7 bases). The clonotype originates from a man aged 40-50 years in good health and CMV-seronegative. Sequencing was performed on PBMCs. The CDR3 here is CASSYWGGRGYNEQFF. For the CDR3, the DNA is TGTGCCAGCAGTTACTGGGGGGGGCGCGGATACAATGAGCAGTTCTTC.